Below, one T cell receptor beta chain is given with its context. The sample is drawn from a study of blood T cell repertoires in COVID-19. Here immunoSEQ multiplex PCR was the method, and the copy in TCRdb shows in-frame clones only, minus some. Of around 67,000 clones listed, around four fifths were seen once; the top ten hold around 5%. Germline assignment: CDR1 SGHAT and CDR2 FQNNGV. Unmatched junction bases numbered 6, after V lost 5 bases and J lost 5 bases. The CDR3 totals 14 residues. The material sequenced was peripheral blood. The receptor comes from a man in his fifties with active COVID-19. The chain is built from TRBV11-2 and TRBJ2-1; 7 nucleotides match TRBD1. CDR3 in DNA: TGTGCCAGCAGCCCCCCCGGGACAGACAATGAGCAGTTCTTC. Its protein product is CASSPPGTDNEQFF.